Listed below are T cell receptor beta chains from one sample, sequenced in a study of T cell changes during pregnancy in multiple sclerosis. Profiled with immunoSEQ multiplex PCR; TCRdb holds only in-frame clones, not every one. The table records about 92,000 clones, 92% of them present only once. The sequencing used peripheral blood, collected in the first trimester of pregnancy. The origin of the receptors is a female donor with multiple sclerosis, enrolled in a pregnancy study. Each CDR3 is given with its conserved first and last residue. D genes are given only for firm matches. Clone size appears in some rows only: once, few, many, or a class for an expanded clone.

V,D,size,J,DNA,CDR3
TRBV27,TRBD1,.,TRBJ2-1,TGTGCCAGCAGCTTTACCGGGACAGGGGCTTATGAGCAGTTCTTC,CASSFTGTGAYEQFF
TRBV7-2,.,.,TRBJ2-7,TGTGCCAGCAGCCCCCGGGAACGATTCTACGAGCAGTACTTC,CASSPRERFYEQYF
TRBV30,TRBD1,.,TRBJ1-1,TGTGCCTGGAGTGGCACGGCCAGGGGGACTGAAGCTTTCTTT,CAWSGTARGTEAFF
TRBV5-1,TRBD1,once,TRBJ2-7,TGCGCCAGCAGCTTGGTGGTGGGATACAGGGGGTTGTACGAGCAGTACTTC,CASSLVVGYRGLYEQYF
TRBV4-1,.,.,TRBJ2-7,TGCGCCAGCAGCCAAGAACGCGGCTACGAGCAGTACTTC,CASSQERGYEQYF
TRBV5-1,.,once,TRBJ2-2,TGCGCCAGCGCAAAGGAGGTAAACACCGGGGAGCTGTTTTTT,CASAKEVNTGELFF
TRBV11-2,.,.,TRBJ1-5,TGTGCCAGCAGCTTACCCAGGGATAAGGATAGGGGTCAGCCCCAGCATTTT,CASSLPRDKDRGQPQHF
TRBV29-1,.,.,TRBJ1-1,TGCAGCGCCGGGGAGGGTATGAACACTGAAGCTTTCTTT,CSAGEGMNTEAFF
TRBV5-4,.,.,TRBJ1-2,TGTGCCAGCAGCGATGATGGCGGCTACACCTTC,CASSDDGGYTF
TRBV7-6,TRBD1,.,TRBJ1-1,TGTGCCAGCAGCCCCTTTTCGGGACAGGGAGAATTTTCCATTCTGAACACTGAAGCTTTCTTT,CASSPFSGQGEFSILNTEAFF
TRBV4-3,TRBD1,.,TRBJ2-2,TGCGCCAGCAGCCCCGATGGTCAGGGGGTGAACACCGGGGAGCTGTTTTTT,CASSPDGQGVNTGELFF